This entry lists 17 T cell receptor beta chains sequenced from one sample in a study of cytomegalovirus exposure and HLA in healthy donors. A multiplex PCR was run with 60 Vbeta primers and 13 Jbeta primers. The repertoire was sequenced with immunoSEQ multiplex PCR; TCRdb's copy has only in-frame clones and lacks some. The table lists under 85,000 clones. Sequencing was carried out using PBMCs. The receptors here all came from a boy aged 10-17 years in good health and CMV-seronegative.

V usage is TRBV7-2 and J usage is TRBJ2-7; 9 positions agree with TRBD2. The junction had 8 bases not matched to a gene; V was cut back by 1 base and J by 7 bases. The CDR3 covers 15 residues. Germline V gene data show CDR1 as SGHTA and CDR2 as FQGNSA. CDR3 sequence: CASSLDTRTSVEQYF. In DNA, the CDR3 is TGTGCCAGCAGCTTAGACACGAGGACTAGCGTTGAGCAGTACTTC.

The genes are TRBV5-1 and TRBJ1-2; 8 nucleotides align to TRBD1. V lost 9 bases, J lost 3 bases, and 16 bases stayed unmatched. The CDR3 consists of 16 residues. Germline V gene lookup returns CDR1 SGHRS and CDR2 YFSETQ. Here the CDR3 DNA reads TGCGCCACCCAGTCGCGTCCGGGACAGGAGCACTATGGCTACACCTTC. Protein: CATQSRPGQEHYGYTF. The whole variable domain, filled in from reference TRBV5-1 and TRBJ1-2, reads KAGVTQTPRYLIKTRGQQVTLSCSPISGHRSVSWYQQTPGQGLQFLFEYFSETQRNKGNFPGRFSGRQFSNSRSEMNVSTLELGDSALYLCATQSRPGQEHYGYTFGSGTRLTVV.

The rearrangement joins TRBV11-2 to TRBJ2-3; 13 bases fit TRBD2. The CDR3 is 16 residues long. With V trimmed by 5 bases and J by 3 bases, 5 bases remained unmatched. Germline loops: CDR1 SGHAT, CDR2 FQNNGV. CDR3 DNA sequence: TGTGCCAGCAGCCCGGGACTAGCGGGATTGACAGATACGCAGTATTTT. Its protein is CASSPGLAGLTDTQYF.

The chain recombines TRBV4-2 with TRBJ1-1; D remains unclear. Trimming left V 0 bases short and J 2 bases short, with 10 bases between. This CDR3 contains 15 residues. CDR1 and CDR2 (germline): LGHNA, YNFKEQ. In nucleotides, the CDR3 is TGTGCCAGCAGCCAAGAAACTAACGGCAACACTGAAGCTTTCTTT. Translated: CASSQETNGNTEAFF.

CDR3 DNA sequence: TGTGCCAGAAGCTTAAGGTCGTTGGGCGAAAAGGGGGGGAGCGAAGAAGCTTTCTTT. It is translated as CARSLRSLGEKGGSEEAFF. This chain links TRBV5-3 with TRBJ1-1; D may be TRBD1 (6 bases). TRBV5-3 is an ORF for which the function is uncertain. The CDR3 is made up of 19 amino acids. The V end was cut by 2 bases, the J end by 8 bases, with 31 bases between.

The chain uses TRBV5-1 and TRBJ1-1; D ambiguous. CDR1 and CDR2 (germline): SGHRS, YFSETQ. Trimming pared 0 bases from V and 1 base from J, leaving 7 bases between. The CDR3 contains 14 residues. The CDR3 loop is CASSLGIANTEAFF. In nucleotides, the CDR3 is TGCGCCAGCAGCTTGGGGATAGCGAACACTGAAGCTTTCTTT.

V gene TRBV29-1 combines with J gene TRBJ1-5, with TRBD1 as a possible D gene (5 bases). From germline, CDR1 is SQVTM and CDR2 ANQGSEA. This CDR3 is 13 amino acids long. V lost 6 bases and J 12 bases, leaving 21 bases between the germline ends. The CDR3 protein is CSVGGGGMRLQHF. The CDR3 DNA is TGCAGCGTAGGCGGGGGGGGGATGCGTCTCCAGCATTTT.

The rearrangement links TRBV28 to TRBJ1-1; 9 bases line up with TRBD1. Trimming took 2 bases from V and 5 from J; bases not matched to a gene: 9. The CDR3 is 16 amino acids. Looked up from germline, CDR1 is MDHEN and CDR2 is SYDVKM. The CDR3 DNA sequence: TGTGCCAGCAGTTTACCTTCGGACAGGGGAGGGACTGAAGCTTTCTTT. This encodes CASSLPSDRGGTEAFF.

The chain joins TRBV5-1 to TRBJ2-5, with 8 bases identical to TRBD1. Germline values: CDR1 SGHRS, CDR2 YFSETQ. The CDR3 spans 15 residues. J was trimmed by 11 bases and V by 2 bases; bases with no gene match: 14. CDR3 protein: CASSFTGGESKEQYF. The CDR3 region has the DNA TGCGCCAGCAGCTTTACAGGGGGTGAATCAAAGGAGCAGTACTTC. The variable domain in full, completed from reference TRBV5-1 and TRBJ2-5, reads KAGVTQTPRYLIKTRGQQVTLSCSPISGHRSVSWYQQTPGQGLQFLFEYFSETQRNKGNFPGRFSGRQFSNSRSEMNVSTLELGDSALYLCASSFTGGESKEQYFGPGTRLLVL.

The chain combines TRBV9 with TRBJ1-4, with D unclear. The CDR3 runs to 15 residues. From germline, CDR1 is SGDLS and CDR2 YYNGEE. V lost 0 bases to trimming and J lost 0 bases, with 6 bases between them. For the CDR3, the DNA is TGTGCCAGCAGCGTAGATTCCACAACTAATGAAAAACTGTTTTTT. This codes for CASSVDSTTNEKLFF.

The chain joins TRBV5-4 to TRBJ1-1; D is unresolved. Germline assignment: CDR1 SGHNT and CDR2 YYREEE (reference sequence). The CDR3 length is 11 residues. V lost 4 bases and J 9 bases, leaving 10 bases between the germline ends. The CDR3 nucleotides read TGTGCCAGCAGCCGGGGAGTTCAAGCTTTCTTT. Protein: CASSRGVQAFF.

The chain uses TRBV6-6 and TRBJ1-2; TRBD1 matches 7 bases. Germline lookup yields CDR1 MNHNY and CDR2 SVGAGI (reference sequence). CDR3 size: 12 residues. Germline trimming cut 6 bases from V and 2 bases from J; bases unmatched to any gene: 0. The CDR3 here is CASRQGNYGYTF. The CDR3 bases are TGTGCCAGCAGACAGGGGAACTATGGCTACACCTTC.

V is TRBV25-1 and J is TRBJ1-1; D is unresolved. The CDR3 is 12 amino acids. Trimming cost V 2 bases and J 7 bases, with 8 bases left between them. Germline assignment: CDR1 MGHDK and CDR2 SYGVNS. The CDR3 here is CASSEVTGEAFF. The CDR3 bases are TGTGCCAGCAGTGAAGTGACTGGTGAAGCTTTCTTT.

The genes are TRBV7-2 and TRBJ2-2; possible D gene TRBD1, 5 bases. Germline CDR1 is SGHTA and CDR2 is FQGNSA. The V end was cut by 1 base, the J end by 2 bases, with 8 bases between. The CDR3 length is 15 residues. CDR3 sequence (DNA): TGTGCCAGCAGCTTAGGGGGCGGCAACACCGGGGAGCTGTTTTTT. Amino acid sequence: CASSLGGGNTGELFF.

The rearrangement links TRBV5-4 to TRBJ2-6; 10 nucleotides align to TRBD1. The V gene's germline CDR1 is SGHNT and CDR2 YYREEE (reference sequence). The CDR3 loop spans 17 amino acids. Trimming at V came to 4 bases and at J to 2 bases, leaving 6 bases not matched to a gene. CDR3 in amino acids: CASSRGQGRTGANVLTF. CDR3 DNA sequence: TGTGCCAGCAGCAGGGGACAGGGGAGGACTGGGGCCAACGTCCTGACTTTC. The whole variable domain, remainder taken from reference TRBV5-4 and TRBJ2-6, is ETGVTQSPTHLIKTRGQQVTLRCSSQSGHNTVSWYQQALGQGPQFIFQYYREEENGRGNFPPRFSGLQFPNYSSELNVNALELDDSALYLCASSRGQGRTGANVLTFGAGSRLTVL.

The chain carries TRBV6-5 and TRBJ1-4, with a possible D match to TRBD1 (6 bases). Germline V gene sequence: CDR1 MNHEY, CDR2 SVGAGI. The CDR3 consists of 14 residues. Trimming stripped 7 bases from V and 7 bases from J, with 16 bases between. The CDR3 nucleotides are TGTGCCAGCAATTCCAGGGGATTAGGTGAAAAACTGTTTTTT. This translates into CASNSRGLGEKLFF.

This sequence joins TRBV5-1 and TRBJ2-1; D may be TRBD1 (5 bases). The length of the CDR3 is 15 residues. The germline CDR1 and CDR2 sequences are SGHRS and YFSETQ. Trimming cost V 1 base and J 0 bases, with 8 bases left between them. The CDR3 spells CASSLQGSSYNEQFF. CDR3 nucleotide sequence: TGCGCCAGCAGCTTGCAGGGTAGCTCCTACAATGAGCAGTTCTTC.